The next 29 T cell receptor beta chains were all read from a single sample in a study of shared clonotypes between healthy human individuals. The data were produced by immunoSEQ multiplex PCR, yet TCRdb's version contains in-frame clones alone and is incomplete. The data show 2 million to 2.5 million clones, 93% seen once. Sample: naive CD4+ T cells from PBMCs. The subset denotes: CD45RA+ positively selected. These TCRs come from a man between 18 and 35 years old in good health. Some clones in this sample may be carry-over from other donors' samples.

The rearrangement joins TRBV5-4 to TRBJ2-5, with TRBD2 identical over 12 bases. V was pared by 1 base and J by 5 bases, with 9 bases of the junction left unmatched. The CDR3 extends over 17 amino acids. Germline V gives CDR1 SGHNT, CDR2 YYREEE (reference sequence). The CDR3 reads CASSLRLAGDLLETQYF. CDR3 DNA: TGTGCCAGCAGCTTGAGACTAGCGGGAGACTTATTGGAGACCCAGTACTTC.

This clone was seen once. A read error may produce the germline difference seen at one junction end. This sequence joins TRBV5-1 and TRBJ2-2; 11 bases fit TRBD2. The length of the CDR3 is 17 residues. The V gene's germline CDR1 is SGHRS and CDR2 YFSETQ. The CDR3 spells CASSFGPTSGNAGELFF. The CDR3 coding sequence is TGCGCCAGCAGCTTCGGCCCGACTAGCGGGAACGCCGGGGAGCTGTTTTTT.

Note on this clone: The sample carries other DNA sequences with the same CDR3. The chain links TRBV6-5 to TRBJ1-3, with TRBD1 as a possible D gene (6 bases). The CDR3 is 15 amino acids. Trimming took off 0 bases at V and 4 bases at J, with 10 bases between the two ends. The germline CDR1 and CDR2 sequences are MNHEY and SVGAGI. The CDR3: CASSYSTGNGNTIYF. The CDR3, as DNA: TGTGCCAGCAGTTACTCCACAGGGAACGGAAACACCATATATTTT.

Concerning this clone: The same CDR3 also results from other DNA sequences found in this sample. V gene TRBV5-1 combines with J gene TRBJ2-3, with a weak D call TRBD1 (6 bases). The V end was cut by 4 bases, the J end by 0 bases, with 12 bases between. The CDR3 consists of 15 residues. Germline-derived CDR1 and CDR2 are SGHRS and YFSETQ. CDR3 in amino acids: CASSVGTPSTDTQYF. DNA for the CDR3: TGCGCCAGCAGCGTCGGGACACCAAGCACAGATACGCAGTATTTT.

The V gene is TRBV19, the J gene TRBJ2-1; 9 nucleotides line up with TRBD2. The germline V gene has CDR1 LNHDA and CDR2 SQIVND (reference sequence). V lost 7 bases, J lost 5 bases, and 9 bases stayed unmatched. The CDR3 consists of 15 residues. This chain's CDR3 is CASTRAGGPNNEQFF. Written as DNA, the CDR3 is TGTGCCAGTACCCGTGCGGGAGGGCCGAACAATGAGCAGTTCTTC.

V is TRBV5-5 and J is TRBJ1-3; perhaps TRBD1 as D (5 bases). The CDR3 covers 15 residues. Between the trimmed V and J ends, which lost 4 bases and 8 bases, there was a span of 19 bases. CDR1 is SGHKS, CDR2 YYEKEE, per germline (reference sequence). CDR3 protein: CASSGRALALDTIYF. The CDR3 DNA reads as TGTGCCAGCAGCGGCAGGGCTTTGGCCTTGGACACCATATATTTT. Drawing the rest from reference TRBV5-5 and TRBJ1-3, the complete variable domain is DAGVTQSPTHLIKTRGQQVTLRCSPISGHKSVSWYQQVLGQGPQFIFQYYEKEERGRGNFPDRFSARQFPNYSSELNVNALLLGDSALYLCASSGRALALDTIYFGEGSWLTVV.

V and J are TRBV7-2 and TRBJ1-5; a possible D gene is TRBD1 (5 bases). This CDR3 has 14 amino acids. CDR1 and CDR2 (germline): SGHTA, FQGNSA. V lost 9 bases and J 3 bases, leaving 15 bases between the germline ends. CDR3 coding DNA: TGTGCCAGTAGTCAAGAGGGGAACAATCAGCCCCAGCATTTT. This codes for CASSQEGNNQPQHF.

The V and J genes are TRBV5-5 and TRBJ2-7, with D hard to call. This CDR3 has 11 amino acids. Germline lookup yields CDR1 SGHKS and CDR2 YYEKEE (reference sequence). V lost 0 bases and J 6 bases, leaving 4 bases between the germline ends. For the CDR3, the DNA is TGTGCCAGCAGCTTGGAGAGCGAGCAGTACTTC. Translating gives CASSLESEQYF.

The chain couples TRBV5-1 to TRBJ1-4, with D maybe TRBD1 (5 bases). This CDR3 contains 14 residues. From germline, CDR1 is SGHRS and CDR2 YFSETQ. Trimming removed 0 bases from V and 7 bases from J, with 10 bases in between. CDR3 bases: TGCGCCAGCAGCTTGGTGGGCAGGGCTGAAAAACTGTTTTTT. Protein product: CASSLVGRAEKLFF.

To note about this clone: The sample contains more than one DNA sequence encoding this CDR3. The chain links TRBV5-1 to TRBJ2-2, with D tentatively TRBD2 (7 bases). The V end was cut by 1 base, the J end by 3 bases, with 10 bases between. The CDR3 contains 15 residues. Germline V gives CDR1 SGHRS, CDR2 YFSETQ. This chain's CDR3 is CASSLSGGDTGELFF. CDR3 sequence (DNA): TGCGCCAGCAGCTTGTCGGGGGGCGACACCGGGGAGCTGTTTTTT.

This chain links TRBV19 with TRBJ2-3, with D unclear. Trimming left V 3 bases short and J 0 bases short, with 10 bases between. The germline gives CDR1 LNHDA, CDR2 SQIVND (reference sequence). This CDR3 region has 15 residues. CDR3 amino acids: CASSMGFTSTDTQYF. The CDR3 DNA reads TGTGCCAGTAGTATGGGGTTTACGAGCACAGATACGCAGTATTTT.

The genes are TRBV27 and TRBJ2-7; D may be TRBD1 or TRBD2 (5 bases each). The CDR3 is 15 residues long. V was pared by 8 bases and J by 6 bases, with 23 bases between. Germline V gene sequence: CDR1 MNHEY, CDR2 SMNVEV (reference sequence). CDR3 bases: TGTGCCAGCGCCACGGGACCTCTGGCCTCTGTCGAGCAGTACTTC. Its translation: CASATGPLASVEQYF.

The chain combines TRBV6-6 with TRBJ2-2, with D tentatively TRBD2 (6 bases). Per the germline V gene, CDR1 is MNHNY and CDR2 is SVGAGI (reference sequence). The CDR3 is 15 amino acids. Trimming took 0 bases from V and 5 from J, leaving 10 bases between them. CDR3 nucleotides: TGTGCCAGCAGTTACTCATCGGGAGTGACCGGGGAGCTGTTTTTT. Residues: CASSYSSGVTGELFF.

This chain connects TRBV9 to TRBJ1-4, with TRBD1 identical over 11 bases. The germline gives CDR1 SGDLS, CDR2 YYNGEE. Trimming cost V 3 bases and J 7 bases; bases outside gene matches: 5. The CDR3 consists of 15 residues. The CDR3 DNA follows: TGTGCCAGCAGCGCGGACAGGGGGCAGGGTGAAAAACTGTTTTTT. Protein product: CASSADRGQGEKLFF.

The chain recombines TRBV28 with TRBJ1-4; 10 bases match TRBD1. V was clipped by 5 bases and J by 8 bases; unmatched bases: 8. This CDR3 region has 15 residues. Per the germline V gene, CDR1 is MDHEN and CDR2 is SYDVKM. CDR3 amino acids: CASSATGTGEEKLFF. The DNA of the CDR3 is TGTGCCAGCAGTGCAACCGGGACAGGGGAGGAAAAACTGTTTTTT.

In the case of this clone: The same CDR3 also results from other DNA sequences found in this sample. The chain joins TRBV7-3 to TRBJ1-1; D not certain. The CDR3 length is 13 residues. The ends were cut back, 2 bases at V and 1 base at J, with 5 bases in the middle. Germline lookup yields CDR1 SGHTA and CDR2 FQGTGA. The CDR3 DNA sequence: TGTGCCAGCAGCTTAGATCCGAACACTGAAGCTTTCTTT. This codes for CASSLDPNTEAFF.

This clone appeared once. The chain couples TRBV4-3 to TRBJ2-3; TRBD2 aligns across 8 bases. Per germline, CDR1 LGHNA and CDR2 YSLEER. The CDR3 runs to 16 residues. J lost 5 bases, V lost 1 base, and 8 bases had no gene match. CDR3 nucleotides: TGCGCCAGCAGCCAAGGGCGAGCGGGAGCAAGAGATACGCAGTATTTT. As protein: CASSQGRAGARDTQYF.

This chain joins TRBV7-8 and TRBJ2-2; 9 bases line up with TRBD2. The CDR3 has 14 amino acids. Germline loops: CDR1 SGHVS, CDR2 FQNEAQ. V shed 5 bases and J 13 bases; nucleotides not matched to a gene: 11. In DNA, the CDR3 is TGTGCCAGCAGCCTCGGGCGGGAGGGCCCAAGGCTGTTTTTT. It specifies CASSLGREGPRLFF.

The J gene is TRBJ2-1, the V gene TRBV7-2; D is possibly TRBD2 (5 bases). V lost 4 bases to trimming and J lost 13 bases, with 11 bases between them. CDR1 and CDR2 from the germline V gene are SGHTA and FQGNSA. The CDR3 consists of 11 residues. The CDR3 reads CASSSGIIQFF. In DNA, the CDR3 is TGTGCCAGCAGCTCCGGGATCATACAGTTCTTC.

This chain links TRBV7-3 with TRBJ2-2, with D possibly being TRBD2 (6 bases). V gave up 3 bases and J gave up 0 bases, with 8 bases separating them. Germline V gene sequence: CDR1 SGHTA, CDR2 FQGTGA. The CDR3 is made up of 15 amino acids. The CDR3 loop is CASSFSGPNTGELFF. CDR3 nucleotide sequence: TGTGCCAGCAGCTTTAGCGGACCGAACACCGGGGAGCTGTTTTTT.

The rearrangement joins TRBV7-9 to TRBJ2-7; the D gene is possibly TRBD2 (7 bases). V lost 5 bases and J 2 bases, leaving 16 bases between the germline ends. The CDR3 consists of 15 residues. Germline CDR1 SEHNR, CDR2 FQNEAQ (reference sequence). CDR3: CASSQQGTTAYEQYF. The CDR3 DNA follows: TGTGCCAGCAGCCAGCAGGGGACTACTGCCTACGAGCAGTACTTC.

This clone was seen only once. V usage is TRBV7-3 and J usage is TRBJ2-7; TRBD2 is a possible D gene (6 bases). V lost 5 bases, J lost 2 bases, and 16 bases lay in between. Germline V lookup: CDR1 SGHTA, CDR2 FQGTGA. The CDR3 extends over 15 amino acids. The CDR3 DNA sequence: TGTGCCAGCAGCCTACGTGCGGGGTACCCCTACGAGCAGTACTTC. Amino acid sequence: CASSLRAGYPYEQYF.

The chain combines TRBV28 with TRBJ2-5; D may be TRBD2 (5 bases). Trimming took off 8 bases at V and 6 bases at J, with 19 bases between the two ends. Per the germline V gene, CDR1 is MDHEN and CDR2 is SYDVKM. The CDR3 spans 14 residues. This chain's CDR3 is CASVLGGGPKTQYF. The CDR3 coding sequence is TGTGCCAGCGTTTTAGGAGGAGGCCCCAAGACCCAGTACTTC.

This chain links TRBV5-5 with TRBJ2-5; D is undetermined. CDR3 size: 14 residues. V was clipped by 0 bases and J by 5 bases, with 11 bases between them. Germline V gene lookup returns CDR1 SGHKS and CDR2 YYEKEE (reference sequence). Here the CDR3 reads CASSLVLVRETQYF. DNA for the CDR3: TGTGCCAGCAGCTTGGTTCTGGTACGGGAGACCCAGTACTTC.

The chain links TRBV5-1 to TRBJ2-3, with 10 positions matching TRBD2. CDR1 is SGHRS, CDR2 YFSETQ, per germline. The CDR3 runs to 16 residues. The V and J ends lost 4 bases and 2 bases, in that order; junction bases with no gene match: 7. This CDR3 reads CASSTASGGNTDTQYF. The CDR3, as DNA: TGCGCCAGCAGCACTGCTAGCGGGGGCAACACAGATACGCAGTATTTT.

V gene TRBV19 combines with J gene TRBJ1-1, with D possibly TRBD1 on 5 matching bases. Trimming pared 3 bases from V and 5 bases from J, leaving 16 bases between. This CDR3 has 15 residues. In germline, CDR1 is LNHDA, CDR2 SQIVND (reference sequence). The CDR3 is CASSIDPMGGTEAFF. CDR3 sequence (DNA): TGTGCCAGTAGTATCGACCCGATGGGGGGGACTGAAGCTTTCTTT.

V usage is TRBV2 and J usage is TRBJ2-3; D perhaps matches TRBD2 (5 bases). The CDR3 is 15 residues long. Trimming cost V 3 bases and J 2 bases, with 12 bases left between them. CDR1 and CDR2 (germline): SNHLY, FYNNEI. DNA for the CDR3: TGTGCCAGCAGTGAGGAAGCGGTACTCACAGATACGCAGTATTTT. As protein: CASSEEAVLTDTQYF.

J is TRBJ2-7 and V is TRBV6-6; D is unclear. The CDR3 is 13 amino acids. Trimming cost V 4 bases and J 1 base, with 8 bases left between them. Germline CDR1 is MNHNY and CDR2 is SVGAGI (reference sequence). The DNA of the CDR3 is TGTGCCAGCAGTTCTGTGGCATCCTACGAGCAGTACTTC. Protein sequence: CASSSVASYEQYF.

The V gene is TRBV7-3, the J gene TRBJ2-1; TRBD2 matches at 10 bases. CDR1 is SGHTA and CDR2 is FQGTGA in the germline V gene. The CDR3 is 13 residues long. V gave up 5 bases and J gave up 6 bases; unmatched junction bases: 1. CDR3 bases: TGTGCCAGCAGCGCTAGCGGGAGCAATGAGCAGTTCTTC. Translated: CASSASGSNEQFF.